This T cell receptor beta chain was identified during a study of CD8+CD57+ T cells in acquired aplastic anemia. The patients chosen for sequencing had shown expansion of CD8+CD57+ cells (detected by flow cytometry). Severe acquired aplastic anemia affected all patients. This clonotype showed up just once. The length of the CDR3 is 14 residues. Trimming took 7 bases from V and 5 from J; bases not matched to a gene: 8. The germline V gene has CDR1 LNHDA and CDR2 SQIVND (reference sequence). Investigators profiled TCR beta VDJ and CDR3 from genomic DNA template. MiXCR was run by TCRdb on the reads, yielding one entry per CDR3 protein. The sample lists some 200,000 distinct CDR3 sequences, just under 50% occurring once.

This chain connects TRBV19 to TRBJ2-7; 10 bases agree with TRBD1. Input material: sorted CD4+, CD8+, or CD8+CD57+ T cells (not recorded which) from PBMCs. This TCR came from a human donor with aplastic anemia. In nucleotides, the CDR3 is TGTGCCAGTAATCAACCGGGACAGGGGAACGAGCAGTACTTC. As protein: CASNQPGQGNEQYF.